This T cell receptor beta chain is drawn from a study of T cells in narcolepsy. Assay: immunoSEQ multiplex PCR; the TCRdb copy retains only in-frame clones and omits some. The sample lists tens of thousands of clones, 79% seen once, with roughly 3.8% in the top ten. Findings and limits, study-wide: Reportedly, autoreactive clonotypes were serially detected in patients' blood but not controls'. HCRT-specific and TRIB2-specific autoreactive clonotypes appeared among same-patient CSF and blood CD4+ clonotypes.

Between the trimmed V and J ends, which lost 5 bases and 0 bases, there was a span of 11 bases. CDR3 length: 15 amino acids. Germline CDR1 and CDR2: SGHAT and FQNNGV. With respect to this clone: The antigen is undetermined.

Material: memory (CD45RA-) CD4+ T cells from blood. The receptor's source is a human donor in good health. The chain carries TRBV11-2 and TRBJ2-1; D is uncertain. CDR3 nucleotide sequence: TGTGCCAGCAGCACCAGTTCCACCTCCTACAATGAGCAGTTCTTC. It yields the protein CASSTSSTSYNEQFF.